This entry features one T cell receptor beta chain sequence. Its antigen is currently not known. No base quality information exists; no much larger clone differs at one position. From the cysteine through the phenylalanine, the CDR3 covers 14 amino acids. The entry retains the CDR3 DNA only, 42 bases that are in frame from base 1. The germline ends are 12 bases apart after V is trimmed by 3 bases and J by 1 base. The CDR1 and CDR2 encoded by the germline V gene (reference sequence) are GTSNPN and SVGIG. Each collaborating institution followed its own protocols to collect whole blood in K2EDTA tubes. For TCRbeta analysis, collaborators shipped samples in one of three forms: frozen whole blood, isolated PBMCs, or DNA extracted from either of those sample types. These data originate in a study of blood T cell repertoires in COVID-19 (dated by TCRdb to about 2020). Study-wide context: Samples from collaborators originated in the United States, Italy and Spain and spanned both the acute and convalescent phases of COVID-19. The prospective study material was composed of cDNA or gDNA derived from T cells, B-cell-depleted T cells, or PBMCs. Deeply sampled blood TCRbeta repertoires from subjects exposed to, actively infected with, or recovered from COVID-19 were included in the dataset. A freely available public database, intended as a resource for researchers studying the immune response to SARS-CoV-2, is where the repertoires were released. The samples were drawn from two sources: the first 160 participants of the ongoing ImmuneRACE study, and over 1,000 subjects contributed by 6 global collaborators. A de-identified subject ID, COVID-19 status, age in years and sex were almost always included in the sample metadata. Where available, HLA class I and class II types were obtained from metadata supplied by the sample provider rather than from assay-based typing.

Overall study results and their limits: Clinical and demographic metadata were provided uncurated, with the amount varying by source and participant.

TCRbeta CDR3 regions were amplified from genomic DNA using the immunoSEQ Assay, a bias-controlled multiplex PCR. Under the source paper's analysis protocol: Nucleated cell counts per sample were estimated from amplification of reference gene primers within the assay. Sequence reads were collapsed and filtered to measure the absolute abundance of every unique TCRbeta CDR3 rearrangement. For each sample, productive Simpson clonality was calculated as the square root of Simpson's diversity index over productive rearrangements. Drawn from immuneACCESS, this table holds only the in-frame rearrangements with V and J called that TCRdb kept. Clones are partly lost; checked studies trace under half to an unresolved V gene and leave the rest unexplained. That table gives V, J and clone size, and the DNA gave D and trimming. The sample table records 95,000 to 150,000 clones; over 60% of these occur just once. The top ten clones comprise 30% to 45% of the sample.

The source material was peripheral blood. The source is a man aged 35 to 55 with active or convalescent COVID-19. The chain was built from TRBV30 and TRBJ1-1, with TRBD1 perhaps the D gene, on 5 matching bases. The nucleotide sequence is TGTGCCTGGAGGTTAACAGGAAGGAACACTGAAGCTTTCTTT. Its amino acids are CAWRLTGRNTEAFF.